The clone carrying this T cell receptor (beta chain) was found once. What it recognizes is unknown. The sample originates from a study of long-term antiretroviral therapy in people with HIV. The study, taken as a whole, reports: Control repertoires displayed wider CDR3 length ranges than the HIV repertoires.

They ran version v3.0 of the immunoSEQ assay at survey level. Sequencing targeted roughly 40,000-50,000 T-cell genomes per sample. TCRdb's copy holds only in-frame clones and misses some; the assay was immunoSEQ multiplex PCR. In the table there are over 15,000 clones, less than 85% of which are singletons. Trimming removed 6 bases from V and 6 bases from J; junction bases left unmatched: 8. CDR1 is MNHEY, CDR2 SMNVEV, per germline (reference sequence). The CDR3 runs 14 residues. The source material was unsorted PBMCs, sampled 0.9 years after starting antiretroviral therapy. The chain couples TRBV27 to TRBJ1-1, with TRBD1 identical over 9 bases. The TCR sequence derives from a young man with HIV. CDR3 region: CASSLDRGFSEAFF. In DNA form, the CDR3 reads TGTGCCAGCAGCCTTGACAGGGGGTTTTCTGAAGCTTTCTTT.